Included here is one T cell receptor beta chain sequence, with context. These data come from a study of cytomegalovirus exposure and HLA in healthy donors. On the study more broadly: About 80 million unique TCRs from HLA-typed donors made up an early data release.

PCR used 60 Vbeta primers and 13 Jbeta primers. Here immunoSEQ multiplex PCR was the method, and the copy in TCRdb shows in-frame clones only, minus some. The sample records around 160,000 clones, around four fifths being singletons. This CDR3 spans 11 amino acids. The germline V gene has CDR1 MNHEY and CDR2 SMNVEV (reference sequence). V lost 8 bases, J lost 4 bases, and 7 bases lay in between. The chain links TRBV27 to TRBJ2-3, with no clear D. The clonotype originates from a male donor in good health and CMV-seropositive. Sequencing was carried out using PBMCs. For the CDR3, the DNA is TGTGCCAGCCAACTGGCAGATACGCAGTATTTT. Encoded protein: CASQLADTQYF.